These 27 T cell receptor beta chains were all obtained from the same sample, sequenced in a study of siplizumab effects on memory and regulatory T cells. Some clones are missing from TCRdb's copy, which holds only in-frame ones; the method was immunoSEQ multiplex PCR. The sample carries roughly 5,900 clones, less than 75% recorded once. The sequencing input was effector memory CD8+ T cells sorted from blood. Subset given: unstimulated CD8+ effector memory T cells. The receptors shown here come from a human donor in good health.

The chain links TRBV5-6 to TRBJ2-2; D is ambiguous. The V gene lost 1 base and the J gene lost 3 bases, with 7 bases spanning the gap. This CDR3 has 14 amino acids. CDR1 is SGHDT, CDR2 YYEEEE, per germline. The CDR3 DNA follows: TGTGCCAGCAGCTTGTCAAGAGACACCGGGGAGCTGTTTTTT. As protein: CASSLSRDTGELFF.

This clone was found a few times. The rearrangement uses TRBV5-1 and TRBJ1-5; D gene unclear. CDR1 is SGHRS and CDR2 is YFSETQ in the germline V gene. CDR3 length equals 15 residues. V lost 0 bases and J 3 bases, leaving 10 bases between the germline ends. CDR3 region: CASSLVTRPNQPQHF. CDR3 nucleotides: TGCGCCAGCAGCTTGGTTACTCGACCCAATCAGCCCCAGCATTTT. The full variable domain, with the rest looked up from reference TRBV5-1 and TRBJ1-5, is KAGVTQTPRYLIKTRGQQVTLSCSPISGHRSVSWYQQTPGQGLQFLFEYFSETQRNKGNFPGRFSGRQFSNSRSEMNVSTLELGDSALYLCASSLVTRPNQPQHFGDGTRLSIL.

This chain connects TRBV6-1 to TRBJ2-7; D call uncertain. The V gene's germline CDR1 is MNHNS and CDR2 SASEGT. Trimming took off 1 base at V and 4 bases at J, with 8 bases between the two ends. CDR3 length equals 13 residues. The CDR3 region has the DNA TGTGCCAGCAGTGAAGGGACCTTTTACGAGCAGTACTTC. Translating it yields CASSEGTFYEQYF.

The rearrangement uses TRBV6-1 and TRBJ1-2; the match to TRBD1 covers 7 bases. This CDR3 comprises 16 residues. V trimming: 2 bases; J trimming: 4 bases; junction bases outside the gene matches: 10. Looked up from germline, CDR1 is MNHNS and CDR2 is SASEGT. This CDR3 reads CASSERGGTVFYGYTF. CDR3 bases: TGTGCCAGCAGTGAAAGGGGAGGGACAGTGTTCTATGGCTACACCTTC.

The rearrangement joins TRBV27 to TRBJ2-2, with D unclear. Germline values: CDR1 MNHEY, CDR2 SMNVEV (reference sequence). CDR3 size: 13 residues. V lost 4 bases and J lost 6, with 9 bases in between. This CDR3 is CASSSSSPGELFF. The DNA for the CDR3 is TGTGCCAGCAGTTCATCTTCTCCCGGGGAGCTGTTTTTT.

This clone is large within its sample. The chain couples TRBV5-4 to TRBJ2-7, with 8 bases that match TRBD1. The CDR3 totals 14 residues. Trimming at V came to 1 base and at J to 5 bases, leaving 5 bases not matched to a gene. In germline, CDR1 is SGHNT, CDR2 YYREEE (reference sequence). CDR3 sequence: CASSLWQGADEQYF. The DNA for the CDR3 is TGTGCCAGCAGCTTGTGGCAGGGGGCCGACGAGCAGTACTTC.

This clone has only a few counts. The gene calls are TRBV5-4 and TRBJ2-1, with D maybe TRBD1 (5 bases). The V and J ends lost 10 bases and 2 bases respectively, with 16 bases between them. The CDR3 spans 14 residues. Germline V gives CDR1 SGHNT, CDR2 YYREEE (reference sequence). CDR3 nucleotides: TGTGCCCATGGGGCGGTAACCACCTACAATGAGCAGTTCTTC. It yields the protein CAHGAVTTYNEQFF.

The chain recombines TRBV6-1 with TRBJ2-5, with D tentatively TRBD2 (5 bases). The ends were cut back, 5 bases at V and 5 bases at J, with 15 bases in the middle. CDR1 MNHNS and CDR2 SASEGT come from the germline V gene. CDR3 length: 14 amino acids. CDR3 sequence (DNA): TGTGCCAGCAGTCCGGGATCCGAGTCGGAGACCCAGTACTTC. Translating gives CASSPGSESETQYF.

This clone appeared a few times. This sequence joins TRBV4-1 and TRBJ2-5; a weak D match, TRBD1 (6 bases). CDR1 MGHRA and CDR2 YSYEKL come from the germline V gene. V was cut by 3 bases and J by 4 bases, with 12 bases left in between. The CDR3 spans 14 residues. CDR3 amino acids: CASSHRQVGETQYF. DNA of the CDR3: TGCGCCAGCAGCCATAGACAGGTCGGAGAGACCCAGTACTTC.

The chain has TRBV6-4 and TRBJ1-5; no definite D call. Between the trimmed V and J ends, which lost 5 bases and 2 bases, there was a span of 13 bases. The CDR3 runs to 15 residues. Per germline, CDR1 MRHNA and CDR2 SNTAGT. In nucleotides, the CDR3 is TGTGCCAGCAGTTTGACGAACTCGGGCAATCAGCCCCAGCATTTT. It yields the protein CASSLTNSGNQPQHF.

This chain joins TRBV4-1 and TRBJ2-7; the D is unclear. The CDR3 spans 13 residues. Germline V lookup: CDR1 MGHRA, CDR2 YSYEKL. V dropped 0 bases and J dropped 5 bases, with 8 bases sitting between them. CDR3 loop: CASSQDRGHEQYF. DNA of the CDR3: TGCGCCAGCAGCCAAGATAGAGGCCACGAGCAGTACTTC.

The rearrangement links TRBV19 to TRBJ2-3; 9 bases align to TRBD1. Unmatched junction bases numbered 5, after V lost 7 bases and J lost 3 bases. Germline assignment: CDR1 LNHDA and CDR2 SQIVND (reference sequence). This CDR3 has 14 amino acids. The CDR3 sequence: CASTTGQGTDTQYF. CDR3 DNA sequence: TGTGCCAGTACCACTGGACAGGGGACAGATACGCAGTATTTT.

This clone turned up a few times. The chain couples TRBV11-2 to TRBJ2-1; D might be TRBD2 (6 bases). The V end lost 8 bases, the J end lost 0 bases, and 11 bases lay between the germline ends. The CDR3 contains 14 residues. Germline-derived CDR1 and CDR2 are SGHAT and FQNNGV. The CDR3, as DNA: TGTGCCAGCGGGGACGGGAGCTCCTACAATGAGCAGTTCTTC. Its translation: CASGDGSSYNEQFF.

This clone was found a few times. The V gene is TRBV6-4, the J gene TRBJ2-6; D unclear. The V and J ends lost 0 bases and 2 bases respectively, with 11 bases between them. The CDR3 is made up of 17 amino acids. Per the germline V gene, CDR1 is MRHNA and CDR2 is SNTAGT. CDR3 DNA: TGTGCCAGCAGTGACTCAGGCGGCCTGGCTGGGGCCAACGTCCTGACTTTC. This codes for CASSDSGGLAGANVLTF.

Sample share makes this clone large (0.1 to 1%). The chain uses TRBV4-3 and TRBJ2-6; D is uncertain. This CDR3 comprises 16 residues. In germline, CDR1 is LGHNA, CDR2 YSLEER. V shed 0 bases and J shed 0 bases, with 6 bases lying between them. The CDR3 is CASSQEGSSGANVLTF. CDR3 DNA: TGCGCCAGCAGCCAAGAGGGAAGCTCTGGGGCCAACGTCCTGACTTTC.

V is TRBV19 and J is TRBJ2-7, with a tentative D call TRBD2 (6 bases). The CDR3 has 14 amino acids. V shed 7 bases and J shed 6 bases, with 19 bases lying between them. The germline V gene has CDR1 LNHDA and CDR2 SQIVND (reference sequence). This chain's CDR3 is CASTPYGGPGEQYF. CDR3 nucleotide sequence: TGTGCCAGTACCCCTTACGGGGGACCTGGCGAGCAGTACTTC.

This clone was observed a handful of times. This sequence joins TRBV21-1 and TRBJ1-4. TRBV21-1 is a documented pseudogene. This CDR3 comprises 15 residues. This chain's CDR3 is CASSKLRVQNEKLFF. CDR3 DNA: TGTGCCAGCAGCAAATTGAGGGTACAGAATGAAAAACTGTTTTTT.

The chain carries TRBV19 and TRBJ1-2; D not resolved. V was clipped by 1 base and J by 7 bases, with 10 bases between them. The CDR3 loop spans 13 amino acids. The V gene's germline CDR1 is LNHDA and CDR2 SQIVND (reference sequence). The CDR3 DNA reads as TGTGCCAGTAGTATAGTTACCGGGAGTGGCTACACCTTC. Translated: CASSIVTGSGYTF.

The rearrangement links TRBV7-9 to TRBJ2-1, with TRBD2 matching over 7 bases. With 5 bases clipped from V and 7 bases from J, the junction kept 2 bases outside the gene matches. There are 12 residues in the CDR3. Germline V lookup: CDR1 SEHNR, CDR2 FQNEAQ (reference sequence). The CDR3 here is CASSGLENEQFF. The CDR3 DNA sequence: TGTGCCAGCAGCGGACTAGAAAATGAGCAGTTCTTC.

The rearrangement links TRBV27 to TRBJ2-6, with 8 bases identical to TRBD1. The V and J ends lost 4 bases and 1 base, in that order; junction bases with no gene match: 12. The CDR3 loop spans 19 amino acids. Per the germline V gene, CDR1 is MNHEY and CDR2 is SMNVEV (reference sequence). The CDR3: CASSSSGTGPMSGANVLTF. As DNA, the CDR3 is TGTGCCAGCAGTTCGTCCGGGACAGGCCCCATGTCTGGGGCCAACGTCCTGACTTTC. Looking up the rest from reference TRBV27 and TRBJ2-6 gives the full variable domain: EAQVTQNPRYLITVTGKKLTVTCSQNMNHEYMSWYRQDPGLGLRQIYYSMNVEVTDKGDVPEGYKVSRKEKRNFPLILESPSPNQTSLYFCASSSSGTGPMSGANVLTFGAGSRLTVL.

The chain is built from TRBV4-3 and TRBJ1-4, with D unresolved. The CDR3 contains 15 residues. Germline CDR1 LGHNA, CDR2 YSLEER. V shed 3 bases and J shed 0 bases, with 8 bases lying between them. In nucleotides, the CDR3 is TGCGCCAGCAGCCACGTCATTGCAACTAATGAAAAACTGTTTTTT. Translated, it gives CASSHVIATNEKLFF.

The genes are TRBV5-1 and TRBJ2-5, with a tentative D call TRBD2 (5 bases). The DNA end lines up better with TRBJ2-7; the J call may be wrong. Germline V CDR1 and CDR2: SGHRS, YFSETQ. This CDR3 comprises 13 residues. The CDR3 DNA reads TGCGCCAGCAGCTTAGCGGCTACCTACGAGCAGTACTTC. It is translated as CASSLAATYEQYF.

This clone appeared a single time. V and J are TRBV10-3 and TRBJ2-3; 14 bases line up with TRBD2. V was clipped by 7 bases and J by 6 bases; unmatched bases: 15. This CDR3 region has 18 residues. Germline CDR1 reads ENHRY; CDR2 reads SYGVKD. CDR3 residues: CAINSGLAGGRRRDTQYF. The CDR3 bases are TGTGCCATCAACTCCGGACTAGCGGGGGGCCGGAGGCGGGATACGCAGTATTTT.

V and J are TRBV6-5 and TRBJ2-7, with D maybe TRBD2 (6 bases). Germline V lookup: CDR1 MNHEY, CDR2 SVGAGI. V was pared by 2 bases and J by 3 bases, with 8 bases between. The CDR3 is made up of 13 amino acids. The CDR3 sequence: CASSYGGFYEQYF. The CDR3 DNA sequence: TGTGCCAGCAGTTACGGAGGGTTCTACGAGCAGTACTTC.

The chain uses TRBV6-4 and TRBJ2-3, with TRBD2 matching over 10 bases. In germline, CDR1 is MRHNA, CDR2 SNTAGT. The CDR3 consists of 17 residues. With 1 base clipped from V and 1 base from J, the junction kept 5 bases outside the gene matches. The CDR3 spells CASSDWGSGGGTDTQYF. The DNA of the CDR3 is TGTGCCAGCAGTGACTGGGGAAGCGGGGGGGGCACAGATACGCAGTATTTT.

The chain couples TRBV19 to TRBJ1-1; D uncertain. V gave up 5 bases and J gave up 2 bases, with 15 bases separating them. The CDR3 contains 15 residues. Germline-derived CDR1 and CDR2 are LNHDA and SQIVND (reference sequence). CDR3 coding DNA: TGTGCCAGTAGTCCAGCCCTTGGGCTTAACACTGAAGCTTTCTTT. Residues: CASSPALGLNTEAFF.

By share, this clone ranks as large. This CDR3 is also generated by other DNA sequences in the sample. CDR3 nucleotides: TGCGCCAGCAGCCAAGATCCAGGGGATTCTGGAAACACCATATATTTT. This sequence encodes CASSQDPGDSGNTIYF. The V and J genes are TRBV4-3 and TRBJ1-3, with D possibly matching TRBD1 (6 bases). Trimming cost V 0 bases and J 1 base, with 10 bases left between them. The CDR3 length is 16 residues. The V gene's germline CDR1 is LGHNA and CDR2 YSLEER.